A selection of T cell receptor beta chains follows, all from one sample in a study of blood T cell repertoires in COVID-19. The repertoire was sequenced with immunoSEQ multiplex PCR; TCRdb's copy has only in-frame clones and lacks some. The sample carries about 120,000 clones, under 80% recorded once. Sequencing was performed on peripheral blood. All receptors derive from a man aged 65 to 85 with acute or convalescent COVID-19. Both conserved end residues are part of each CDR3. The D gene is left open where the match is weak. A row's size may be missing; if present it is once, few, many or a size class.

j_call,clone_size,v_call,d_call,cdr3_nt,cdr3_aa
TRBJ2-3,-,TRBV2,TRBD2,TGTGCCAGCAGTGAACGGCTAGCGGGGGGGCACTTT,CASSERLAGGHF
TRBJ2-5,-,TRBV27,-,TGTGCCAGCAGTCCGAACCGGGAGACCCAGTACTTC,CASSPNRETQYF
TRBJ2-1,-,TRBV7-9,TRBD2,TGTGCCAGCAGCCCTTATAGCGGGGGGTACAATGAGCAGTTCTTC,CASSPYSGGYNEQFF
TRBJ2-3,-,TRBV11-2,-,TGTGCCAGCAGCTTAAGGTCCGAGGCAGGGTTGGGTACAGATACGCAGTATTTT,CASSLRSEAGLGTDTQYF
TRBJ2-3,-,TRBV24-1,TRBD1,TGTGCCACCAGAGACGACAGGGGATCAAATACGCAGTATTTT,CATRDDRGSNTQYF
TRBJ1-1,-,TRBV7-3,TRBD1,TGTGCCAGCAGCTACCGGACAGGGGGAAACACTGAAGCTTTCTTT,CASSYRTGGNTEAFF
TRBJ2-1,few,TRBV6-6,TRBD2,TGTGCCAGCAGGACTTTAGGACTAGCGGGGGGTGGGGAGCAGTTCTTC,CASRTLGLAGGGEQFF
TRBJ2-4,once,TRBV19,-,TGTGCCAGTAGTATGGGCAGGGATGAGGTCATTCAGTACTTC,CASSMGRDEVIQYF
TRBJ2-3,-,TRBV11-2,TRBD2,TGTGCCAGCAGTCGTTTTCTGGGCGGGGGGACAGATACGCAGTATTTT,CASSRFLGGGTDTQYF
TRBJ1-6,-,TRBV25-1,-,TGTGCCAGCATTAGCTCCTATAATTCACCCCTCCACTTT,CASISSYNSPLHF
TRBJ1-4,-,TRBV7-8,-,TGTGCCAGCAGCTCGGGACAATCCTATAATGAAAAACTGTTTTTT,CASSSGQSYNEKLFF
TRBJ1-5,-,TRBV6-2/TRBV6-3,-,TGTGCCAGCAGTCACTCGAGGGGGATGCAGCCCCAGCATTTT,CASSHSRGMQPQHF
TRBJ1-5,-,TRBV18,-,TGTGCCAGCTCACCAGAGCGGGATCAGCCCCAGCATTTT,CASSPERDQPQHF
TRBJ2-1,-,TRBV6-5,-,TGTGCCAGCAGTTTTGTCCAGGGAGGCTCCAATGAGCAGTTCTTC,CASSFVQGGSNEQFF
TRBJ2-7,few,TRBV18,-,TGTGCCAGCTCACCACTCGAGTCTCGCTACGAGCAGTACTTC,CASSPLESRYEQYF
TRBJ2-3,-,TRBV6-5,TRBD2,TGTGCCAGCAGTTACTTGCCGGGACTAGGAACAGATACGCAGTATTTT,CASSYLPGLGTDTQYF
TRBJ2-2,once,TRBV7-8,-,TGTGCCAGCACCATGATCCCACGGGACACGCAGACCGGGGAGCTGTTTTTT,CASTMIPRDTQTGELFF
TRBJ1-5,-,TRBV28,-,TGTGCCAGCAGAAGTCCGGGGGACAATCAGCCCCAGCATTTT,CASRSPGDNQPQHF
TRBJ1-2,-,TRBV7-2,-,TGTGCCAGCAGCTTACGTCCAGAGGGAAGCTACACCTTC,CASSLRPEGSYTF
TRBJ1-1,-,TRBV6-2/TRBV6-3,-,TGTGCCAGCAGTTATTTGGAGCGGAACACTGAAGCTTTCTTT,CASSYLERNTEAFF
TRBJ1-2,-,TRBV5-5,TRBD1,TGTGCCAGCAGCTTGACAGGGGGCGCGGTTGGCTACACCTTC,CASSLTGGAVGYTF
TRBJ1-2,-,TRBV7-3,-,TGTGCCAGCAGCCCAACAGCGACAGGAGGTGGCTACACCTTC,CASSPTATGGGYTF
TRBJ2-7,-,TRBV6-5,-,TGTGCCAGCAGTTACTGGCGGGGGCGCTCCTACGAGCAGTACTTC,CASSYWRGRSYEQYF
TRBJ2-5,-,TRBV5-1,TRBD1,TGCGCCAGCAGCCTGTGGGGACAGGGGCTAGAAGAGACCCAGTACTTC,CASSLWGQGLEETQYF
TRBJ2-2,few,TRBV6-6,TRBD1,TGTGCCAGCAGTTGGACAGGGGGGAACACCGGGGAGCTGTTTTTT,CASSWTGGNTGELFF
TRBJ1-1,-,TRBV7-2,-,TGTGCCAGCAGCTTAGACAGGGCAGTTGCGGCTTTCTTT,CASSLDRAVAAFF
TRBJ1-6,-,TRBV5-1,TRBD1,TGCGCCAGCAGCGACAGGGGGAGCTCCTATAATTCACCCCTCCACTTT,CASSDRGSSYNSPLHF
TRBJ1-1,-,TRBV5-1,-,TGCGCCAGCAGCTTGGTAGGAGGGGGGGAGACTGAAGCTTTCTTT,CASSLVGGGETEAFF
TRBJ1-2,once,TRBV5-4,TRBD1,TGTGCCAGCAGCCCTGGACAGGGGTACTATGGCTACACCTTC,CASSPGQGYYGYTF
TRBJ2-3,-,TRBV20-1,-,TGCAGTGCTAGTGTAGCAGATACGCAGTATTTT,CSASVADTQYF
TRBJ2-1,-,TRBV10-2,-,TGCGCCAGCAGTGAGGGGGCGCGAGAGCAGTTCTTC,CASSEGAREQFF
TRBJ2-2,-,TRBV7-9,TRBD1,TGTGCCAGCAGCCCCGGGACAGGGTACACCGGGGAGCTGTTTTTT,CASSPGTGYTGELFF
TRBJ1-4,once,TRBV18,TRBD1,TGTGCCAGCTCCCTCGGGACAGGGGAGGATGAAAAACTGTTTTTT,CASSLGTGEDEKLFF
TRBJ2-7,-,TRBV9,-,TGTGCCAGCAGCGTAGACTCTGGAGCCTACGAGCAGTACTTC,CASSVDSGAYEQYF
TRBJ1-1,-,TRBV19,-,TGTGCCAGTAGTATAGCCCAATCCACTGAAGCTTTCTTT,CASSIAQSTEAFF
TRBJ1-1,-,TRBV5-1,-,TGCGCCAGCAGCGAACAGACAGTCATGAACACTGAAGCTTTCTTT,CASSEQTVMNTEAFF
TRBJ1-2,few,TRBV4-2,-,TGTGCCAGCAGCCAAGATTTGGAAGTTCTCGGGAGCCCCCTTTATGGCTACACCTTC,CASSQDLEVLGSPLYGYTF
TRBJ2-7,-,TRBV7-6,TRBD1,TGTGCCAGCAGCCCCCAACGACAGGGGGTATCCTACGAGCAGTACTTC,CASSPQRQGVSYEQYF
TRBJ1-5,-,TRBV7-9,TRBD1,TGTGCCAGCAGCTTAGCACTCACAGGGGGCGCGGGCAATCAGCCCCAGCATTTT,CASSLALTGGAGNQPQHF
TRBJ1-3,-,TRBV30,-,TGTGCCTGGAGTGTAGCACTCCCACTCTCTGGAAACACCATATATTTT,CAWSVALPLSGNTIYF
TRBJ1-1,-,TRBV21-1,-,TGTGCCAGCAGCAAAAATGGGAGGGAGGGGGACACTGAAGCTTTCTTT,CASSKNGREGDTEAFF
TRBJ2-2,-,TRBV5-6,-,TGTGCCAGCAGCTTGGAAGGCGGGTACACCGGGGAGCTGTTTTTT,CASSLEGGYTGELFF
TRBJ1-1,-,TRBV6-6,-,TGTGCCAGCAGTTACGCGGCGAACACTGAAGCTTTCTTT,CASSYAANTEAFF
TRBJ2-3,few,TRBV3-1/TRBV3-2,TRBD2,TGTGCCAGCAGCCTCGGGACTAGCGGCACAGATACGCAGTATTTT,CASSLGTSGTDTQYF
TRBJ2-3,-,TRBV6-5,-,TGTGCCAGCAGTTACCAGGGGTTTAGCACAGATACGCAGTATTTT,CASSYQGFSTDTQYF
TRBJ1-1,-,TRBV5-1,-,TGCGCCAGCAGCTTGACGGACAATAGTGAAGCTTTCTTT,CASSLTDNSEAFF
TRBJ1-2,-,TRBV24-1,-,TGTGCCACCAGTGATTTGGACCAGGGTAAGGGCTACACCTTC,CATSDLDQGKGYTF
TRBJ1-1,-,TRBV7-9,-,TGTGCCAGCAGCCCCCTCGAGTTTTCGAACACTGAAGCTTTCTTT,CASSPLEFSNTEAFF
TRBJ2-3,-,TRBV12-5,TRBD2,TGTGCTGCTGCTAGCGGGGGGGGCACAGATACGCAGTATTTT,CAAASGGGTDTQYF
TRBJ1-1,few,TRBV4-1,-,TGCGCCAGCAGCCAAGAACGGTCGTTAATGAACACTGAAGCTTTCTTT,CASSQERSLMNTEAFF
TRBJ1-4,once,TRBV4-2,TRBD1,TGTGCCAGCAGCCAAGATTGGAGGACAGGGGAAAAACTGTTTTTT,CASSQDWRTGEKLFF
TRBJ2-7,-,TRBV5-6,TRBD1,TGTGCCAGCAGCTCGGTGGGACAGGGAAACGAGCAGTACTTC,CASSSVGQGNEQYF
TRBJ1-2,-,TRBV6-5,TRBD1,TGTGCCAGCAGTTTTGGACAGGGGAACTATGGCTACACCTTC,CASSFGQGNYGYTF
TRBJ2-1,-,TRBV5-1,TRBD1,TGCGCCAGCAGTTCCCAACCAGGGGGTAATGAGCAGTTCTTC,CASSSQPGGNEQFF
TRBJ2-7,-,TRBV7-2,TRBD2,TGTGCCAGCAGCTTAGCTGCGGGGGGGAGGCCCTACGAGCAGTACTTC,CASSLAAGGRPYEQYF